Following are 16 T cell receptor beta chains from one sample sequenced in a study of shared clonotypes between healthy human individuals. TCRdb's table, derived via immunoSEQ multiplex PCR, lists solely in-frame clones and lacks some. The repertoire consists of 2 million to 3 million clones, with 93% occurring once and the leading ten covering about 0.38%. The sequenced sample was naive CD4+ T cells from PBMCs. Subset reported: CD45RA+ positively selected. These receptors were obtained from a man between 18 and 35 years old in good health. Some clones in this sample may be carry-over from other donors' samples.

V and J are TRBV4-1 and TRBJ1-5, with D perhaps matching TRBD1 (5 bases). Germline values: CDR1 MGHRA, CDR2 YSYEKL. The CDR3 is 16 amino acids. V gave up 1 base and J gave up 10 bases, with 20 bases separating them. CDR3 DNA sequence: TGCGCCAGCAGCCAAGTCGGGGGTCGGACTTTTCAACCCCAGCATTTT. Translated: CASSQVGGRTFQPQHF.

The chain employs TRBV4-2 and TRBJ2-3; a possible D gene is TRBD2 (6 bases). CDR1 is LGHNA, CDR2 YNFKEQ, per germline. CDR3 size: 15 residues. V shed 3 bases and J shed 6 bases, with 16 bases lying between them. In DNA, the CDR3 is TGTGCCAGCAGCCAGTCGGGGACTCACGGGGATACGCAGTATTTT. Translated: CASSQSGTHGDTQYF.

This clone was counted a single time. The chain couples TRBV7-9 to TRBJ1-3, with D possibly matching TRBD1 (5 bases). CDR1 and CDR2 from the germline V gene are SEHNR and FQNEAQ (reference sequence). The V end lost 7 bases, the J end lost 1 base, and 17 bases lay between the germline ends. The CDR3 is 16 residues long. The CDR3 bases are TGTGCCAGCAAAGTTTTGGGGACTGCTTCTGGAAACACCATATATTTT. Residues: CASKVLGTASGNTIYF.

V usage is TRBV7-9 and J usage is TRBJ2-5; a possible D gene is TRBD1 (6 bases). This CDR3 has 13 amino acids. The V and J ends lost 7 bases and 4 bases respectively, with 13 bases between them. In germline, CDR1 is SEHNR, CDR2 FQNEAQ (reference sequence). CDR3 sequence (DNA): TGTGCCAGCACCCAGGGGATACGAGAGACCCAGTACTTC. This encodes CASTQGIRETQYF.

V is TRBV12-5 and J is TRBJ2-3, with 10 bases that match TRBD2. Germline CDR1 LGHNT, CDR2 FRNRAP. This CDR3 spans 16 amino acids. Unmatched junction bases numbered 3, after V lost 1 base and J lost 2 bases. The CDR3, as DNA: TGTGCTAGTGGTTTGGAAACTAGCGGGGCCACAGATACGCAGTATTTT. It encodes CASGLETSGATDTQYF.

The gene calls are TRBV30 and TRBJ2-1; 13 bases are a match to TRBD2. The CDR3 totals 15 residues. Germline V gene data show CDR1 as GTSNPN and CDR2 as SVGIG (reference sequence). With 1 base clipped from V and 10 bases from J, the junction kept 7 bases outside the gene matches. CDR3 sequence reads: CAWSEGLAGVGEQFF. The CDR3 nucleotides are TGTGCCTGGAGTGAAGGACTAGCGGGAGTGGGGGAGCAGTTCTTC.

The rearrangement uses TRBV27 and TRBJ2-1; D is ambiguous. This CDR3 spans 14 amino acids. Between the trimmed V and J ends, which lost 6 bases and 7 bases, there was a span of 16 bases. Germline values: CDR1 MNHEY, CDR2 SMNVEV (reference sequence). In nucleotides, the CDR3 is TGTGCCAGCAGCCCCCTACCCAAGGAGAATGAGCAGTTCTTC. Its protein is CASSPLPKENEQFF.

The rearrangement uses TRBV28 and TRBJ1-4; D gene ambiguous. Germline V gene sequence: CDR1 MDHEN, CDR2 SYDVKM. The CDR3 loop spans 15 amino acids. V lost 3 bases, J lost 8 bases, and 16 bases lay in between. CDR3 sequence (DNA): TGTGCCAGCAGTTTCGTGCGTCCCCGAGGGGAAAAACTGTTTTTT. Its protein is CASSFVRPRGEKLFF.

The chain joins TRBV19 to TRBJ2-5; TRBD2 matches 9 bases. Germline V lookup: CDR1 LNHDA, CDR2 SQIVND (reference sequence). The CDR3 is made up of 15 amino acids. V was clipped by 3 bases and J by 5 bases; unmatched bases: 7. Here the CDR3 DNA reads TGTGCCAGTAGTATGATAGCGGGAGTCGGCGAGACCCAGTACTTC. This sequence encodes CASSMIAGVGETQYF.

The genes are TRBV15 and TRBJ1-2; D might be TRBD1 (5 bases). Trimming left V 1 base short and J 0 bases short, with 9 bases between. Germline V lookup: CDR1 LNHNV, CDR2 YYDKDF (reference sequence). CDR3 size: 15 residues. DNA for the CDR3: TGTGCCACCAGCAGAGGAGGGGACCCTAACTATGGCTACACCTTC. Residues: CATSRGGDPNYGYTF. Using reference TRBV15 and TRBJ1-2 for the parts outside the CDR3, the full variable domain is DAMVIQNPRYQVTQFGKPVTLSCSQTLNHNVMYWYQQKSSQAPKLLFHYYDKDFNNEADTPDNFQSRRPNTSFCFLDIRSPGLGDTAMYLCATSRGGDPNYGYTFGSGTRLTVV.

The V and J genes are TRBV30 and TRBJ1-3; D not resolved. CDR3 length: 11 residues. V was pared by 4 bases and J by 7 bases, with 8 bases between. Germline values: CDR1 GTSNPN, CDR2 SVGIG (reference sequence). The CDR3 DNA sequence: TGTGCCTGGACTTTGGGCAACACCATATATTTT. It yields the protein CAWTLGNTIYF.

The rearrangement links TRBV2 to TRBJ2-5; 12 nucleotides match TRBD2. The CDR3 consists of 15 residues. Germline lookup yields CDR1 SNHLY and CDR2 FYNNEI. Trimming took 5 bases from V and 0 from J; bases not matched to a gene: 1. The CDR3 DNA follows: TGTGCCAGCAGTAGGACTAGCGGGAACCAAGAGACCCAGTACTTC. It encodes CASSRTSGNQETQYF.

J is TRBJ1-3 and V is TRBV18, with D possibly TRBD1 on 5 matching bases. Deletions cut 6 bases from V and 0 bases from J, with 15 bases between. The CDR3 is 16 residues long. Looked up from germline, CDR1 is KGHSH and CDR2 is LQKENI. CDR3 loop: CASSLEGTASGNTIYF. The CDR3 nucleotides are TGTGCCAGCTCGTTGGAGGGGACGGCCTCTGGAAACACCATATATTTT.

The rearrangement links TRBV5-1 to TRBJ2-5; D ambiguous. Per the germline V gene, CDR1 is SGHRS and CDR2 is YFSETQ. Trimming pared 0 bases from V and 0 bases from J, leaving 12 bases between. The CDR3 is 16 residues long. The CDR3 spells CASSLALAENQETQYF. DNA for the CDR3: TGCGCCAGCAGCTTGGCCCTGGCGGAGAACCAAGAGACCCAGTACTTC.

The CDR3 DNA reads TGCGCCAGCAGCTTGGCAGGCCCGGTCCCGGCTGGGGCCAACGTCCTGACTTTC. Amino acid sequence: CASSLAGPVPAGANVLTF. The V and J genes are TRBV5-1 and TRBJ2-6; the D is unclear. Germline CDR1 reads SGHRS; CDR2 reads YFSETQ. V gave up 0 bases and J gave up 2 bases, with 15 bases separating them. The CDR3 is 18 residues long.

This clone has just a few counts. The chain employs TRBV28 and TRBJ1-1; unclear D gene. Germline CDR1 and CDR2: MDHEN and SYDVKM. The CDR3 loop spans 12 amino acids. Trimming took 6 bases from V and 8 from J, leaving 13 bases between them. The CDR3 region has the DNA TGTGCCAGCAGCCGGACCCTCAGAGAAGCTTTCTTT. This encodes CASSRTLREAFF.